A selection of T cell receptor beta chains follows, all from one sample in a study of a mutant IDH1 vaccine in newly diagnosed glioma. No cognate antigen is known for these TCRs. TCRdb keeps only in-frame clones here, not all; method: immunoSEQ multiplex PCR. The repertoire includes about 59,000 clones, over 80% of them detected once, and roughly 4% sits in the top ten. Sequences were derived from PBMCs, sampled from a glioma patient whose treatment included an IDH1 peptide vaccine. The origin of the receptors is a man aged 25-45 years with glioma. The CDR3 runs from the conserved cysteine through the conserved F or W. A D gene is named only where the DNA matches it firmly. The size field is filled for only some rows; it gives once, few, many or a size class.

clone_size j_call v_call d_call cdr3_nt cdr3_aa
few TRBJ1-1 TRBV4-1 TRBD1 TGCGCCAGCAGCCACCGAGCGACAGGGGATATTGAAGCTTTCTTT CASSHRATGDIEAFF
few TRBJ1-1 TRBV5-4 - TGTGCCAGCAGCCGGAGAGGGAACACTGAAGCTTTCTTT CASSRRGNTEAFF
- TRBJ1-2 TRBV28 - TGTGCCAGCAGTTTAAAGCTACGACCGACGCACACCTTC CASSLKLRPTHTF
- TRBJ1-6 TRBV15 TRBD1 TGTGCCACCAGCAGGGGGACAGGGGGTATCGTTAGGTCACCCCTCCACTTT CATSRGTGGIVRSPLHF
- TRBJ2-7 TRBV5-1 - TGCGCCAGCAGCTTGGTAGGTCCGGGCGAGCAGTACTTC CASSLVGPGEQYF
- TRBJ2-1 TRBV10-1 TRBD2 TGCGCCACCCGGACTAGCTTTTTCAATGAGCAGTTCTTC CATRTSFFNEQFF
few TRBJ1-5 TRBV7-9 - TGTGCCAGCCACAGGGTTGGTCAGCCCCAGCATTTT CASHRVGQPQHF
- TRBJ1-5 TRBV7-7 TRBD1 TGTGCCAGCAGCTCCGACGCAGGGGGCTCGGGCAATCAGCCCCAGCATTTT CASSSDAGGSGNQPQHF
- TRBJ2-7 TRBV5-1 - TGCGCCAGCAGCTTGGCCGGCGTCTCCTCCTACGAGCAGTACTTC CASSLAGVSSYEQYF
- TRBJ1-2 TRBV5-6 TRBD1 TGTGCCAGCAGCTCGGGACAGGGGACCTATGGCTACACCTTC CASSSGQGTYGYTF
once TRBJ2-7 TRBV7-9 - TGTGCCAGCAGCTCCGGGACGGCGGCCTACGAGCAGTACTTC CASSSGTAAYEQYF
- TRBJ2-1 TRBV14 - TGTGCCAGCAGCCCCCGACAGAACAGCTCCTACAATGAGCAGTTCTTC CASSPRQNSSYNEQFF
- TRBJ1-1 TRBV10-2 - TGCGCCAGCAGCCCGGGGCTGAACACTGAAGCTTTCTTT CASSPGLNTEAFF
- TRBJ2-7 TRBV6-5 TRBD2 TGTGCCAGCGTAAGCGGGGGCGGTCCCTACGAGCAGTACTTC CASVSGGGPYEQYF
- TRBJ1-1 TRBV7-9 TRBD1 TGTGCCAGCAGCTCGGGACAGGGCCACACTGAAGCTTTCTTT CASSSGQGHTEAFF
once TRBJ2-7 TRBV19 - TGTGCCTCGGCCCGGACTACCACCTCCTACGAGCAGTACTTC CASARTTTSYEQYF
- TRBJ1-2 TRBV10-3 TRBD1 TGTGCCATCAGTCCTCGACAGGGAAGATCTGGCTACACCTTC CAISPRQGRSGYTF
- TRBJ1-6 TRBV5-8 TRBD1 TGTGCCAGCAGGTTGGGGACAGGGGCCCAGAATTCACCCCTCCACTTT CASRLGTGAQNSPLHF
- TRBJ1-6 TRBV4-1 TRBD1 TGCGCCAGCAGCCATGACCTCAGGGGGCGCGGGTCACCCCTCCACTTT CASSHDLRGRGSPLHF
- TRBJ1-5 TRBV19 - TGTGCAAGCGGATGGGGAAGCAATCAGCCCCAGCATTTT CASGWGSNQPQHF
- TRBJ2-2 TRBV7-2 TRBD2 TGTGCCAGCAGCTTATCTAGGTGGGGACTAGCTCTTACCGGGGAGCTGTTTTTT CASSLSRWGLALTGELFF
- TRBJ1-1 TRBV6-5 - TGTGCCAGCAGTTTAGGCCAGGGGTTTAGAACTGAAGCTTTCTTT CASSLGQGFRTEAFF
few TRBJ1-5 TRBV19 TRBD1 TGTGCCAGTGGGGACAGAAATTTGGCCAATCAGCCCCAGCATTTT CASGDRNLANQPQHF
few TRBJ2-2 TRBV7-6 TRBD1 TGTGCCAGCAGCCCACGGGACAGGGACACCGGGGAGCTGTTTTTT CASSPRDRDTGELFF
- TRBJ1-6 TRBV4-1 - TGCGCCAGCAGCCAAGACAACTCCAGGGCAGGATCACCCCTCCACTTT CASSQDNSRAGSPLHF
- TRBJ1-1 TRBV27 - TGTGCCAGCAGTCCCACCGGGCGGCTCAGTGAAGCTTTCTTT CASSPTGRLSEAFF
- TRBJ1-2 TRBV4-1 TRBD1 TGCGCCAGCAGCTACCCGACAGGGGTGGATGGCTACACCTTC CASSYPTGVDGYTF
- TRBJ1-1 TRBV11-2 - TGTGCCAGCGGGATACAGGGCCTAAAGACTGAAGCTTTCTTT CASGIQGLKTEAFF
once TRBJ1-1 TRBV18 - TGTGCCAGCTCACCACTAGACAGATCAAACACTGAAGCTTTCTTT CASSPLDRSNTEAFF
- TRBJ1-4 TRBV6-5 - TGTGCCAGCAGTTACTCGTTAGGGCTTAGAAAACTGTTTTTT CASSYSLGLRKLFF
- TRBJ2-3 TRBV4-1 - TGCGCCAGCAGCCAAGTGACAATAGGCACAGATACGCAGTATTTT CASSQVTIGTDTQYF
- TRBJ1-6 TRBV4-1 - TGCGCCAGCAGCCAAGGGCGACAGTCCCTACCGGAGGGGTCACCCCTCCACTTT CASSQGRQSLPEGSPLHF
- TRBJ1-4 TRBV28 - TGTGCCAGCAGGACTATGGGGGGCCGGGCCGCAACTAATAATGAAAAACTGTTTTTT CASRTMGGRAATNNEKLFF
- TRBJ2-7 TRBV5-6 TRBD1 TGTGCCAGCAGGCACGGGACAGGACGTATGTACGAGCAGTACTTC CASRHGTGRMYEQYF
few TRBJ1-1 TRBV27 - TGTGCCAGCAGTCTCAACAGACAGGTACACACTGAAGCTTTCTTT CASSLNRQVHTEAFF
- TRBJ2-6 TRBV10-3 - TGTGCCATCAGCGAGCAGCAAGGGCGGGCGGCTAGTGGGGCCAACGTCCTGACTTTC CAISEQQGRAASGANVLTF
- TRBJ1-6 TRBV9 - TGTGCCAGCAGTACAACGGGGAATTCACCCCTCCACTTT CASSTTGNSPLHF
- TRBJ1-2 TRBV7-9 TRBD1 TGTGCCAGCAGCTTCCGGGACAGGGACTATGGCTACACCTTC CASSFRDRDYGYTF
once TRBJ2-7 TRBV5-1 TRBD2 TGCGCCAGCAGCTGGCTAAACGGGGGGGTCTACGAGCAGTACTTC CASSWLNGGVYEQYF
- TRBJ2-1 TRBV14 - TGTGCCAGCAGCCAAGTCCCCGCCGCTAATGAGCAGTTCTTC CASSQVPAANEQFF
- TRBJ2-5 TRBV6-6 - TGTGCCAGCAGTTACACGGGACAACAAGAGACCCAGTACTTC CASSYTGQQETQYF
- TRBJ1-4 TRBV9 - TGTGCCAGCAGCGTGAGACCCGGGGGTGAAAAACTGTTTTTT CASSVRPGGEKLFF
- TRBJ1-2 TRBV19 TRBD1 TGTGCCAGTAGTATACCCACAGGGGGCGTTCTCGGCTACACCTTC CASSIPTGGVLGYTF
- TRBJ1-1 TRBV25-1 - TGTGCCAGCAGTGAGCCAGGCTCCTTGGGGGCTGAAGCTTTCTTT CASSEPGSLGAEAFF
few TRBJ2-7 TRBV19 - TGTGCCAGTAGTACAGTCGACAGCAATCATGCCTCCTACGAGCAGTACTTC CASSTVDSNHASYEQYF
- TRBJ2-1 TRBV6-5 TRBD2 TGTGCCAGCAGTAATAGCGGGGGTTCCTACAATGAGCAGTTCTTC CASSNSGGSYNEQFF
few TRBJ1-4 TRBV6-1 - TGTGCCAGCTCCGAAGGAGACAGTTGGGAAAAACTGTTTTTT CASSEGDSWEKLFF
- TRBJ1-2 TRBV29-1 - TGCAGCGTTAGTGCAGGCTACTATGGCTACACCTTC CSVSAGYYGYTF
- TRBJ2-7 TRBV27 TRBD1 TGTGCCAGCAGTCCCGACAGGGGCGGCTACGAGCAGTACTTC CASSPDRGGYEQYF
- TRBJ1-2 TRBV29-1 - TGCAGCGTTGAAGATACGGGGTATGGCTACACCTTC CSVEDTGYGYTF
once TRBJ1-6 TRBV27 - TGTGCCAGCAGTCAAGGGGGGCCCTATTCACCCCTCCACTTT CASSQGGPYSPLHF
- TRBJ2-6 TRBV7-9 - TGTGCCAGCAGTCCCCCCCGCGCTGGGGCCAACGTCCTGACTTTC CASSPPRAGANVLTF
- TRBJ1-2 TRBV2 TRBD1 TGTGCCAGCAGTGTTCAACAGGGGCCCAACTATGGCTACACCTTC CASSVQQGPNYGYTF
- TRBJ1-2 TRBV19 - TGTGCCAGTAGTATAGGAGTTAACTATGGCTACACCTTC CASSIGVNYGYTF
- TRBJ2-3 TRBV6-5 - TGTGCCAGCAGCCCCAGCGGAGGAGTCACAGATACGCAGTATTTT CASSPSGGVTDTQYF